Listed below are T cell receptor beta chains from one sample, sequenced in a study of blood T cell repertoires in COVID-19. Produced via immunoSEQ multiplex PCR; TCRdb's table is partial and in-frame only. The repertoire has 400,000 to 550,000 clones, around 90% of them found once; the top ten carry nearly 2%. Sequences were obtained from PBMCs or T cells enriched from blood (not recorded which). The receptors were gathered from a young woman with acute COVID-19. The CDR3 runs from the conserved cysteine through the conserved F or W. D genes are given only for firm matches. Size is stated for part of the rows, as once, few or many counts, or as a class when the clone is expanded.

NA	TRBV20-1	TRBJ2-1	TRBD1	TGCAGTGCTACGGACAGGGGAGGGATCTTC	CSATDRGGIF
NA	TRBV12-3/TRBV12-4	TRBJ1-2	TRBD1	TGTGCCAGCAGCAACAGGGGGGGTTACACCTTC	CASSNRGGYTF
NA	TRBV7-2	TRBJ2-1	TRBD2	TGTGCCAGCAGCTTAGACGGGACTAGCGGGGCTAATGAGCAGTTCTTC	CASSLDGTSGANEQFF
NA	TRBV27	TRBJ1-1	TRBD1	TGTGCCAGCAGCCGGGACAGGCAACGGGGGTCTGAAGCTTTCTTT	CASSRDRQRGSEAFF
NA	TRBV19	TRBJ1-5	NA	TGTGCCAGTAGTATTGACGGGAGGGGTCAGCCCCAGCATTTT	CASSIDGRGQPQHF
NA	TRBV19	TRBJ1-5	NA	TGTGCCAGTAGTATCCCCAGGGAAGATCAGCCCCAGCATTTT	CASSIPREDQPQHF
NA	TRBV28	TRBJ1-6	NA	TGTGCCAGCAGCCAACTAATCTATAATTCACCCCTCCACTTT	CASSQLIYNSPLHF
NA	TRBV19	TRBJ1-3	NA	TGTGCCAGTAGTATGTTTCCAGGGGTTATCGGAAACACCATATATTTT	CASSMFPGVIGNTIYF
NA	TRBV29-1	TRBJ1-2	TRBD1	TGCAGCGTCTATCAGGGGGACAACTATGGCTACACCTTC	CSVYQGDNYGYTF
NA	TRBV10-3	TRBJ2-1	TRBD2	TGTGCCATCTGGGGACTAGATAAAAATGAGCAGTTCTTC	CAIWGLDKNEQFF
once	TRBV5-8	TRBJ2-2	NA	TGTGCCAGCAGCCCCATGGGGGGCACCGGGGAGCTGTTTTTT	CASSPMGGTGELFF
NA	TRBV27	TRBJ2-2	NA	TGTGCCAGCAGTTTATCCAAATTGACCGGGGAGCTGTTTTTT	CASSLSKLTGELFF
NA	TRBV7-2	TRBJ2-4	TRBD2	TGTGCCAGCACCCTCGGACTAGCGGGGGGGCGGGACATTCAGTACTTC	CASTLGLAGGRDIQYF
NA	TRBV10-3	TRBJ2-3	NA	TGTGCCATCAGTGAGCTGGAAGGGGACACAGATACGCAGTATTTT	CAISELEGDTDTQYF
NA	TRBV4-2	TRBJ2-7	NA	TGTGCCAGCAGCCAAGGAGGAGGGAGCTCCTACGAGCAGTACTTC	CASSQGGGSSYEQYF
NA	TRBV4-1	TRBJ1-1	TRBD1	TGCGCCAGCAGCCAAGATCGTGACAGGGGGAACACTGAAGCTTTCTTT	CASSQDRDRGNTEAFF
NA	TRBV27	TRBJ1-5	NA	TGTGCCAGCAGTTCAGGACTCCTAGAGCCCCAGCATTTT	CASSSGLLEPQHF
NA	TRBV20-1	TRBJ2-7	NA	TGCAGTGCTAGTCACAGGGCCTACGAGCAGTACTTC	CSASHRAYEQYF
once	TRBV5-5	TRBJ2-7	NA	TGTGCCAGCAGCTTTAACAGCATGTACGAGCAGTACTTC	CASSFNSMYEQYF
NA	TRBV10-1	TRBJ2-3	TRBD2	TGCGCCAGCAGCTCCGGACTAGCTAGCACAGATACGCAGTATTTT	CASSSGLASTDTQYF
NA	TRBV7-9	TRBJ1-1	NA	TGTGCCAGCAGCTTAGGCTCGACAGTCGCCGGGAACACTGAAGCTTTCTTT	CASSLGSTVAGNTEAFF
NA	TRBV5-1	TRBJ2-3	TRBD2	TGCGCCAGCAGCTTGTGGGGGACTAGCGGCACAGATACGCAGTATTTT	CASSLWGTSGTDTQYF
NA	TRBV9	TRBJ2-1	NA	TGTGCCAGCAGCCGTACTAGGGGGTACAATGAGCAGTTCTTC	CASSRTRGYNEQFF
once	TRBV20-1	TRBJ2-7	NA	TGCAGTGCTAGTCGTGACGAGCAGTACTTC	CSASRDEQYF